The 26 T cell receptor beta chains presented below share a single source sample, sequenced in a study of cytomegalovirus exposure and HLA in healthy donors. Amplification used 60 Vbeta primers and 13 Jbeta primers. Sequencing used immunoSEQ multiplex PCR; TCRdb keeps in-frame clones, though not all of them. The sample holds about 210,000 clones, 82% seen once. Sequenced input: PBMCs. Receptor source: a man in his forties in good health and CMV-seropositive.

The chain links TRBV7-8 to TRBJ2-1; 9 positions match TRBD2. Germline CDR1 reads SGHVS; CDR2 reads FQNEAQ. V lost 5 bases, J lost 1 base, and 9 bases stayed unmatched. The CDR3 loop spans 17 amino acids. The CDR3 is CASSAAGGRTSYNEQFF. CDR3 nucleotide sequence: TGTGCCAGCAGCGCGGCGGGGGGGAGAACTTCCTACAATGAGCAGTTCTTC.

This chain connects TRBV6-5 to TRBJ1-1, with TRBD1 matching 7 bases. Looked up from germline, CDR1 is MNHEY and CDR2 is SVGAGI. The V gene end was trimmed by 2 bases and the J gene end by 4 bases; junction bases not matched to a gene: 7. The CDR3 is made up of 15 amino acids. Here the CDR3 reads CASSYRDRGGTEAFF. The CDR3 region has the DNA TGTGCCAGCAGTTACCGGGACAGAGGAGGCACTGAAGCTTTCTTT.

The gene calls are TRBV5-1 and TRBJ2-1, with D perhaps TRBD1 (5 bases). Germline V gene sequence: CDR1 SGHRS, CDR2 YFSETQ. V was pared by 0 bases and J by 8 bases, with 18 bases between. The CDR3 length is 16 residues. CDR3 coding DNA: TGCGCCAGCAGCTTGGAGGGGCTCCCAGGGTTCCATGAGCAGTTCTTC. Protein product: CASSLEGLPGFHEQFF. Using reference TRBV5-1 and TRBJ2-1 for the parts outside the CDR3, the full variable domain is KAGVTQTPRYLIKTRGQQVTLSCSPISGHRSVSWYQQTPGQGLQFLFEYFSETQRNKGNFPGRFSGRQFSNSRSEMNVSTLELGDSALYLCASSLEGLPGFHEQFFGPGTRLTVL.

The chain links TRBV6-6 to TRBJ1-5; the D gene is possibly TRBD1 (5 bases). The CDR3 has 15 residues. With 6 bases removed from V and 2 bases from J, the gap between germline ends came to 14 bases. The germline CDR1 and CDR2 sequences are MNHNY and SVGAGI (reference sequence). The CDR3 nucleotides are TGTGCCAGCAGCCACGCGGGGCCCGGCAATCAGCCCCAGCATTTT. This codes for CASSHAGPGNQPQHF.

This clone was seen only once. The junction and the germline gene differ at one end; a read error may be behind it. The chain carries TRBV7-9 and TRBJ1-1; weak D call: TRBD1 (5 bases). Germline lookup yields CDR1 SEHNR and CDR2 FQNEAQ (reference sequence). The CDR3 sequence is 13 residues long. DNA for the CDR3: TGTTCCAGCAGCCGCCAGGGGAACACTGAAGCTTTCTTT. It translates to CSSSRQGNTEAFF.

This chain links TRBV14 with TRBJ2-7; 9 nucleotides agree with TRBD1. CDR1 and CDR2 from the germline V gene are SGHDN and FVKESK. The CDR3 is 14 amino acids. The trim removed 1 base at V and 2 bases at J, leaving 0 bases unmatched. As DNA, the CDR3 is TGTGCCAGCAGCCAAGGACAGGGGGCCTACGAGCAGTACGTC. This encodes CASSQGQGAYEQYV.

The CDR3 bases are TGTGCCACCAGCAGAGATCCGCGGGAAACCCAAGAGACCCAGTACTTC. It is translated as CATSRDPRETQETQYF. This chain joins TRBV15 and TRBJ2-5; TRBD2 is a possible D gene (6 bases). The germline V gene encodes CDR1 LNHNV and CDR2 YYDKDF (reference sequence). Trimming cost V 0 bases and J 1 base, with 12 bases left between them. CDR3 length equals 16 residues.

This rearrangement joins TRBV5-6 to TRBJ2-3, with TRBD2 matching over 8 bases. The germline gives CDR1 SGHDT, CDR2 YYEEEE. The J segment lost 1 base and the V segment lost 0 bases, leaving 7 bases of the junction unmatched. The CDR3 covers 17 residues. The CDR3 DNA reads as TGTGCCAGCAGCTTGGCTTGGCGGGAGGCAGGCACAGATACGCAGTATTTT. Amino acid sequence: CASSLAWREAGTDTQYF.

This chain uses TRBV6-4 with TRBJ2-1; 13 bases are a match to TRBD2. CDR3 length: 16 residues. CDR1 and CDR2 from the germline V gene are MRHNA and SNTAGT. J gave up 6 bases and V 3 bases, and 5 bases lay outside the gene matches. The DNA of the CDR3 is TGTGCCAGCAGTGAACTAGCGGGAGGGCCATCCAATGAGCAGTTCTTC. Translation: CASSELAGGPSNEQFF.

This clone was seen a single time. The chain joins TRBV6-1 to TRBJ1-2, with TRBD1 matching 7 bases. Germline-derived CDR1 and CDR2 are MNHNS and SASEGT. The J segment lost 5 bases and the V segment lost 2 bases, leaving 2 bases of the junction unmatched. The CDR3 is made up of 13 amino acids. CDR3: CASSEQQGYGYTF. The CDR3, as DNA: TGTGCCAGCAGTGAACAACAGGGGTATGGCTACACCTTC.

The V call is TRBV2, the J call TRBJ2-1, with 16 bases identical to TRBD2. Germline assignment: CDR1 SNHLY and CDR2 FYNNEI. Trimming took 9 bases from V and 1 from J; bases not matched to a gene: 6. CDR3 length: 17 residues. The CDR3 region has the DNA TGTGCCAGTGAGCCGGGACTAGCGGGAGGGTCCTACAATGAGCAGTTCTTC. Amino acid sequence: CASEPGLAGGSYNEQFF.

The rearrangement links TRBV19 to TRBJ1-5, with D possibly matching TRBD1 (5 bases). CDR3 length: 15 residues. V was cut by 5 bases and J by 2 bases, with 13 bases left in between. Per the germline V gene, CDR1 is LNHDA and CDR2 is SQIVND (reference sequence). Here the CDR3 reads CASSLGPGGNQPQHF. The DNA for the CDR3 is TGTGCCAGTAGTCTGGGGCCGGGAGGCAATCAGCCCCAGCATTTT. Supplemented by reference TRBV19 and TRBJ1-5, the full variable domain reads DGGITQSPKYLFRKEGQNVTLSCEQNLNHDAMYWYRQDPGQGLRLIYYSQIVNDFQKGDIAEGYSVSREKKESFPLTVTSAQKNPTAFYLCASSLGPGGNQPQHFGDGTRLSIL.

The J gene is TRBJ1-2, the V gene TRBV2; possibly TRBD1 for D (5 bases). V was cut by 7 bases and J by 1 base, with 16 bases left in between. The CDR3 extends over 15 amino acids. Germline V gene sequence: CDR1 SNHLY, CDR2 FYNNEI. CDR3 sequence (DNA): TGTGCCAGCACCGGGATGGGGGGGATTAACTATGGCTACACCTTC. Encoded protein: CASTGMGGINYGYTF.

DNA of the CDR3: TGTGCCAGTAGTTTTTTAAAGAACACTGAAGCTTTCTTT. Encoded protein: CASSFLKNTEAFF. This chain uses TRBV19 with TRBJ1-1; D is uncertain. The ends were cut back, 5 bases at V and 1 base at J, with 8 bases in the middle. This CDR3 has 13 amino acids. Germline CDR1 LNHDA, CDR2 SQIVND (reference sequence).

The rearrangement joins TRBV28 to TRBJ2-7; 11 nucleotides line up with TRBD1. Germline lookup yields CDR1 MDHEN and CDR2 SYDVKM. CDR3 length: 15 residues. Trimming cost V 4 bases and J 6 bases; bases outside gene matches: 8. CDR3 sequence: CASSSPGQGGGEQYF. Written as DNA, the CDR3 is TGTGCCAGCAGTTCTCCGGGACAGGGGGGGGGCGAGCAGTACTTC.

This chain joins TRBV9 and TRBJ2-1; D is perhaps TRBD1 or TRBD2 (9 bases each). Germline loops: CDR1 SGDLS, CDR2 YYNGEE. This CDR3 spans 21 amino acids. Trimming cost V 9 bases and J 5 bases, with 39 bases left between them. The CDR3 is CAITSRADRGGREGTHNEQFF. CDR3 DNA sequence: TGTGCCATCACATCCCGAGCGGACAGGGGCGGGCGGGAGGGCACCCACAATGAGCAGTTCTTC.

The V gene is TRBV6-5, the J gene TRBJ2-1, with a tentative D call TRBD1 (6 bases). The CDR3 length is 12 residues. V gave up 6 bases and J gave up 7 bases, with 10 bases separating them. Germline V gene lookup returns CDR1 MNHEY and CDR2 SVGAGI. The DNA for the CDR3 is TGTGCCAGCAGGGGGGCGTGGAATGAGCAGTTCTTC. This codes for CASRGAWNEQFF.

This rearrangement joins TRBV15 to TRBJ2-5; a possible D gene is TRBD2 (5 bases). Trimming left V 5 bases short and J 3 bases short, with 10 bases between. The CDR3 runs to 13 residues. Germline V lookup: CDR1 LNHNV, CDR2 YYDKDF (reference sequence). The CDR3: CATSQSGEETQYF. The CDR3 DNA reads as TGTGCCACCAGCCAAAGCGGAGAAGAGACCCAGTACTTC.

This clone was detected only once. The gene calls are TRBV15 and TRBJ2-7; 12 bases map to TRBD1. Germline CDR1 LNHNV, CDR2 YYDKDF (reference sequence). CDR3 size: 15 residues. Unmatched junction bases numbered 7, after V lost 5 bases and J lost 5 bases. CDR3 coding DNA: TGTGCCACCAGCGAGGCCGGGACAGGGGGCCACGAGCAGTACGTC. Translating it yields CATSEAGTGGHEQYV.

This chain links TRBV10-3 with TRBJ2-7; D might be TRBD2 (5 bases). CDR1 and CDR2 from the germline V gene are ENHRY and SYGVKD. The CDR3 is made up of 13 amino acids. Trimming took 8 bases from V and 6 from J, leaving 17 bases between them. CDR3 sequence (DNA): TGTGCCATCGGAGCGGACTCCACCCTCGAGCAGTACTTC. Its protein product is CAIGADSTLEQYF.

The V gene is TRBV6-1, the J gene TRBJ1-5, with a tentative D call TRBD1 (6 bases). The V gene's germline CDR1 is MNHNS and CDR2 SASEGT. V lost 5 bases and J 2 bases, leaving 13 bases between the germline ends. There are 15 residues in the CDR3. This CDR3 is CASSQSGVGNQPQHF. CDR3 nucleotides: TGTGCCAGCAGTCAATCAGGGGTTGGCAATCAGCCCCAGCATTTT.

The chain recombines TRBV5-4 with TRBJ2-1, with TRBD2 matching 8 bases. Germline CDR1 reads SGHNT; CDR2 reads YYREEE (reference sequence). Losses at the gene ends were 0 bases for V and 7 bases for J; bases not matched to a gene: 9. The CDR3 loop spans 16 amino acids. CDR3 residues: CASSLVAGLQGNEQFF. In DNA, the CDR3 is TGTGCCAGCAGCTTGGTAGCGGGACTCCAAGGGAATGAGCAGTTCTTC.

This clone was counted a few times. J is TRBJ1-3 and V is TRBV6-1; D remains unclear. Trimming removed 6 bases at V and 1 base at J, with 10 bases between. The CDR3 contains 14 residues. The germline V gene has CDR1 MNHNS and CDR2 SASEGT. The DNA of the CDR3 is TGTGCCAGCAGACGGGATACTTCTGGAAACACCATATATTTT. This codes for CASRRDTSGNTIYF.

The J gene is TRBJ2-3, the V gene TRBV29-1; 9 nucleotides align to TRBD2. CDR3 length: 15 residues. The V and J ends lost 6 bases and 1 base, in that order; junction bases with no gene match: 8. Germline V gene data show CDR1 as SQVTM and CDR2 as ANQGSEA. The DNA of the CDR3 is TGCAGCGTAGATATAGCGGGAGTCGGCACAGATACGCAGTATTTT. Translation: CSVDIAGVGTDTQYF.

The chain combines TRBV30 with TRBJ1-2; maybe TRBD1 (6 bases). CDR1 and CDR2 from the germline V gene are GTSNPN and SVGIG (reference sequence). V was cut by 6 bases and J by 4 bases, with 18 bases left in between. CDR3 length: 14 amino acids. CDR3 protein: CACPKGVIGYGYTF. In DNA, the CDR3 is TGTGCCTGCCCGAAGGGGGTAATTGGCTATGGCTACACCTTC.

The V gene is TRBV6-5, the J gene TRBJ2-1; maybe TRBD1 (6 bases). V dropped 5 bases and J dropped 4 bases, with 9 bases sitting between them. CDR3 length equals 13 residues. Germline CDR1 reads MNHEY; CDR2 reads SVGAGI. The DNA for the CDR3 is TGTGCCAGCAGTAGGACAGCGTACAATGAGCAGTTCTTC. This codes for CASSRTAYNEQFF.